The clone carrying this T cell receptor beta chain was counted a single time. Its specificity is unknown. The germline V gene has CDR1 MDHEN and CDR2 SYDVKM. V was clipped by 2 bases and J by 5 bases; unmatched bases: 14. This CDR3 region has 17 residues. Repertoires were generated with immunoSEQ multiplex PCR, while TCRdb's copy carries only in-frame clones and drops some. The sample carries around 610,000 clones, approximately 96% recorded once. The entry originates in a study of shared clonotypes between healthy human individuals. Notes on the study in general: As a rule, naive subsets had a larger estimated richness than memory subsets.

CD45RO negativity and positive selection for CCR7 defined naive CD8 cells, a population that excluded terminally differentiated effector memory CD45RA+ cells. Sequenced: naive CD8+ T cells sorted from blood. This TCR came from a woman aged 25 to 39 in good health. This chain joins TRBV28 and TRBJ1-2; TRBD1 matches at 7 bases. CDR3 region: CASSLTPTGTITYGYTF. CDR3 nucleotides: TGTGCCAGCAGTTTAACCCCGACAGGGACCATAACATATGGCTACACCTTC.